This entry lists 24 T cell receptor beta chains sequenced from one sample in a study of T cells in Graves' hyperthyroidism and ophthalmopathy. It was RNA transcripts that yielded the amplified TCR beta CDR3 regions. Initially, a first-round RT-PCR of the TCR CDR3 employed the HTBI primer set. TCRdb called the multiplex PCR reads again in MiXCR, with one record for every CDR3 protein. Among hundreds of thousands of distinct CDR3 sequences listed, nearly 20% were seen once. The sequenced material came from blood. Every receptor here comes from a man between 35 and 55 years old with Graves' ophthalmopathy.

The chain uses TRBV3-1 and TRBJ2-6; D tentatively reads TRBD1 or TRBD2 (5 bases each). This CDR3 is built from 17 residues. Germline V gives CDR1 LGHDT, CDR2 YNNKEL (reference sequence). V lost 3 bases to trimming and J lost 0 bases, with 12 bases between them. The CDR3 region has the DNA TGTGCCAGCAGCCATTTGGGGGAGAACTCTGGGGCCAACGTCCTGACTTTC. Translating gives CASSHLGENSGANVLTF.

Details on this clonotype: This may stem from a read error, because a much larger clone lies one nucleotide away. V gene TRBV7-9 combines with J gene TRBJ2-5; TRBD1 is a possible D gene (7 bases). The CDR3 is 13 amino acids. The V gene's germline CDR1 is SEHNR and CDR2 FQNEAQ (reference sequence). The CDR3: CASSYRGGETQCF. CDR3 in DNA: TGTGCCAGCAGTTACAGGGGAGGAGAGACCCAGTGCTTC. The full variable domain, its missing parts supplied by reference TRBV7-9 and TRBJ2-5, is DTGVSQNPRHKITKRGQNVTFRCDPISEHNRLYWYRQTLGQGPEFLTYFQNEAQLEKSRLLSDRFSAERPKGSFSTLEIQRTEQGDSAMYLCASSYRGGETQCFGPGTRLLVL.

This clonotype was seen a few times. This chain links TRBV19 with TRBJ1-2; D not certain. Between the trimmed V and J ends, which lost 5 bases and 2 bases, there was a span of 15 bases. The germline CDR1 and CDR2 sequences are LNHDA and SQIVND (reference sequence). The CDR3 has 15 residues. In DNA, the CDR3 is TGTGCCAGTAGTGATCACGCAGCACTCAACTATGGCTACACCTTC. Encoded protein: CASSDHAALNYGYTF.

This clonotype was counted between two and nine times. The junction departs from the called germline gene at one end, perhaps through a read error. This sequence joins TRBV5-1 and TRBJ1-5, with TRBD1 matching over 8 bases. The CDR3 spans 15 residues. Looked up from germline, CDR1 is SGHRS and CDR2 is YFSETQ. The CDR3 sequence is CASSFRGREDQPQHF. The DNA for the CDR3 is TGTGCCAGCAGCTTCAGGGGGCGTGAGGATCAGCCCCAGCATTTT.

The chain joins TRBV5-1 to TRBJ1-4; D call uncertain. Trimming removed 3 bases at V and 0 bases at J, with 9 bases between. The CDR3 is made up of 15 amino acids. Germline assignment: CDR1 SGHRS and CDR2 YFSETQ. The CDR3 DNA reads TGCGCCAGCAGCTCGAACAGTGCAACTAATGAAAAACTGTTTTTT. It translates to CASSSNSATNEKLFF. The variable domain in full, completed from reference TRBV5-1 and TRBJ1-4, reads KAGVTQTPRYLIKTRGQQVTLSCSPISGHRSVSWYQQTPGQGLQFLFEYFSETQRNKGNFPGRFSGRQFSNSRSEMNVSTLELGDSALYLCASSSNSATNEKLFFGSGTQLSVL.

The V gene is TRBV5-1, the J gene TRBJ2-2; D perhaps matches TRBD1 (6 bases). The CDR3 extends over 15 amino acids. V was clipped by 4 bases and J by 1 base, with 11 bases between them. CDR1 and CDR2 (germline): SGHRS, YFSETQ. CDR3 sequence: CASSVQQGNTGELFF. The CDR3 nucleotides are TGCGCCAGCAGCGTACAACAGGGGAACACCGGGGAGCTGTTTTTT.

The V and J genes are TRBV20-1 and TRBJ1-2; D is perhaps TRBD1 (5 bases). The CDR3 is 13 residues long. The germline gives CDR1 DFQATT, CDR2 SNEGSKA (reference sequence). This chain's CDR3 is CGTDSNTNYGYTF. The CDR3 region has the DNA TGCGGAACCGACAGTAACACTAACTATGGCTACACCTTC.

This clonotype was picked up a small number of times. The chain carries TRBV3-1 and TRBJ2-2, with D possibly TRBD2 on 6 matching bases. V was shortened by 2 bases and J by 6 bases, with 13 bases between the two germline ends. CDR3 length: 15 amino acids. Germline V lookup: CDR1 LGHDT, CDR2 YNNKEL (reference sequence). The CDR3, as DNA: TGTGCCAGCAGCCAACTAGCGACCCCCTCCGGGGAGCTGTTTTTT. Amino acids: CASSQLATPSGELFF.

This clonotype has more than one count but fewer than ten. The chain couples TRBV6-1 to TRBJ1-5, with D possibly being TRBD1 (5 bases). The V gene's germline CDR1 is MNHNS and CDR2 SASEGT. V lost 5 bases, J lost 6 bases, and 14 bases lay in between. This CDR3 contains 14 residues. The CDR3 spells CASSSGAGFQPQHF. The CDR3, as DNA: TGTGCCAGCAGTTCTGGGGCAGGGTTTCAGCCCCAGCATTTT.

The genes are TRBV5-4 and TRBJ2-3; perhaps TRBD2 as D (7 bases). Trimming stripped 4 bases from V and 2 bases from J, with 17 bases between. From germline, CDR1 is SGHNT and CDR2 YYREEE (reference sequence). The CDR3 contains 16 residues. This CDR3 is CASSQGGSGLTDTQYF. In DNA, the CDR3 is TGTGCCAGCAGCCAAGGGGGTAGCGGGCTCACAGATACGCAGTATTTT.

This clonotype was counted only a few times. V gene TRBV30 combines with J gene TRBJ2-5; D is perhaps TRBD1 (5 bases). Germline V CDR1 and CDR2: GTSNPN, SVGIG (reference sequence). The CDR3 is 12 amino acids. V was cut by 2 bases and J by 5 bases, with 9 bases left in between. The CDR3 here is CAWSPGWETQYF. In DNA form, the CDR3 reads TGTGCCTGGAGTCCAGGGTGGGAGACCCAGTACTTC.

The table lists this clonotype with many counts. This sequence joins TRBV5-1 and TRBJ2-7; no definite D call. CDR1 and CDR2 from the germline V gene are SGHRS and YFSETQ. The CDR3 extends over 14 amino acids. The germline V and J ends were trimmed by 0 bases and 4 bases, with 11 bases remaining between them. CDR3 bases: TGCGCCAGCAGCTTGGGTGACATTCCTTACGAGCAGTACTTC. Translated: CASSLGDIPYEQYF.

This clonotype was seen only a few times. The chain joins TRBV6-1 to TRBJ1-3, with a tentative D call TRBD1 (6 bases). In germline, CDR1 is MNHNS, CDR2 SASEGT. Trimming shortened V by 6 bases and J by 3 bases, and 6 bases separated the two germline ends. The CDR3 extends over 12 amino acids. The CDR3 loop reads CASRDSGNTIYF. The CDR3 nucleotides are TGTGCCAGCAGGGACAGTGGAAACACCATATATTTT.

At least ten counts were recorded for this clonotype. V is TRBV30 and J is TRBJ1-1, with D possibly being TRBD1 (5 bases). Germline CDR1 is GTSNPN and CDR2 is SVGIG (reference sequence). Trimming cost V 5 bases and J 5 bases, with 18 bases left between them. CDR3 length equals 14 residues. The CDR3 protein is CAWFVRGRGTEAFF. For the CDR3, the DNA is TGTGCCTGGTTTGTGAGGGGTCGAGGGACTGAAGCTTTCTTT.

This rearrangement joins TRBV6-1 to TRBJ2-2; D is unclear. Germline CDR1 MNHNS, CDR2 SASEGT. CDR3 length: 17 amino acids. The V end was cut by 2 bases, the J end by 4 bases, with 17 bases between. CDR3 nucleotide sequence: TGTGCCAGCAGTGAATATAACAAGGACCTTAGCACCGGGGAGCTGTTTTTT. Translated: CASSEYNKDLSTGELFF.

With regard to this clonotype: This may stem from a read error, because a much larger clone lies one nucleotide away. The chain joins TRBV3-1 to TRBJ2-1, with TRBD1 matching 8 bases. This CDR3 contains 14 residues. Germline CDR1 and CDR2: LGHDT and YNNKEL (reference sequence). Here the CDR3 DNA reads TGTGCCAGCAACCAATCAACAGGGGGGAGTGAGCAGTTCTTC. Its protein is CASNQSTGGSEQFF.

This clonotype was observed many times. The V and J genes are TRBV2 and TRBJ2-7; TRBD2 aligns across 13 bases. The junction had 11 bases not matched to a gene; V was cut back by 4 bases and J by 5 bases. Germline V gene lookup returns CDR1 SNHLY and CDR2 FYNNEI. The CDR3 totals 17 residues. In nucleotides, the CDR3 is TGTGCCAGCAGTGGGGCAGCTACTAGCGGGAGGGGCCACGAGCAGTACTTC. This translates into CASSGAATSGRGHEQYF.

This clonotype was counted many times. The rearrangement links TRBV5-1 to TRBJ2-1; D is undetermined. Germline V gene sequence: CDR1 SGHRS, CDR2 YFSETQ. The CDR3 spans 15 residues. V dropped 0 bases and J dropped 3 bases, with 10 bases sitting between them. CDR3 coding DNA: TGCGCCAGCAGCTTGGACGGAGTTCTCTACAATGAGCAGTTCTTC. Translation gives CASSLDGVLYNEQFF.

This clonotype was counted many times. The rearrangement joins TRBV6-1 to TRBJ1-1; D is undetermined. V lost 4 bases and J 0 bases, leaving 15 bases between the germline ends. Germline CDR1 and CDR2: MNHNS and SASEGT. The CDR3 loop spans 16 amino acids. CDR3 DNA sequence: TGTGCCAGCAGTGTAGGAGTGCAGCGAATGAACACTGAAGCTTTCTTT. Translated, it gives CASSVGVQRMNTEAFF.

This clonotype was recorded at least ten times. The chain is built from TRBV30 and TRBJ2-1; 9 bases fit TRBD2. The trim removed 3 bases at V and 6 bases at J, leaving 6 bases unmatched. Germline CDR1 reads GTSNPN; CDR2 reads SVGIG (reference sequence). The CDR3 is 14 residues long. This CDR3 reads CAWSNLAGSNEQFF. CDR3 DNA: TGTGCCTGGAGCAACCTAGCGGGAAGCAATGAGCAGTTCTTC.

This clonotype has a count of ten or more. This chain's CDR3 is CSEGGSYSTDTQYF. In nucleotides, the CDR3 is TGCAGCGAGGGGGGGTCTTATAGCACAGATACGCAGTATTTT. V usage is TRBV29-1 and J usage is TRBJ2-3; TRBD2 might be the D (7 bases). The CDR3 contains 14 residues. V gave up 7 bases and J gave up 0 bases, with 14 bases separating them. Per the germline V gene, CDR1 is SQVTM and CDR2 is ANQGSEA.

The chain has TRBV19 and TRBJ2-7; D perhaps matches TRBD1 (5 bases). Trimming pared 3 bases from V and 3 bases from J, leaving 12 bases between. The CDR3 is 14 residues long. The V gene's germline CDR1 is LNHDA and CDR2 SQIVND (reference sequence). The CDR3, as DNA: TGTGCCAGTAGTATCGATCCAGGGCGCTACGAGCAGTACTTC. This encodes CASSIDPGRYEQYF.

This rearrangement joins TRBV30 to TRBJ1-2, with 9 bases identical to TRBD1. The CDR3 extends over 13 amino acids. Losses at the gene ends were 3 bases for V and 8 bases for J; bases not matched to a gene: 7. Germline values: CDR1 GTSNPN, CDR2 SVGIG (reference sequence). The CDR3 is CAWRRGQGGGYTF. CDR3 nucleotide sequence: TGTGCCTGGAGAAGGGGACAGGGCGGCGGCTACACCTTC.

As concerns this clonotype: With a much larger clone just one base away, this may be a read error. The rearrangement joins TRBV11-3 to TRBJ2-3, with TRBD1 matching 7 bases. Losses at the gene ends were 5 bases for V and 3 bases for J; bases not matched to a gene: 5. The CDR3 contains 14 residues. Germline lookup yields CDR1 SGHNT and CDR2 YENEEA. The chain's CDR3 is CASSQQGITDTQYF. In DNA form, the CDR3 reads TGTGCCAGCAGCCAACAGGGGATTACAGATACGCAGTATTTT.